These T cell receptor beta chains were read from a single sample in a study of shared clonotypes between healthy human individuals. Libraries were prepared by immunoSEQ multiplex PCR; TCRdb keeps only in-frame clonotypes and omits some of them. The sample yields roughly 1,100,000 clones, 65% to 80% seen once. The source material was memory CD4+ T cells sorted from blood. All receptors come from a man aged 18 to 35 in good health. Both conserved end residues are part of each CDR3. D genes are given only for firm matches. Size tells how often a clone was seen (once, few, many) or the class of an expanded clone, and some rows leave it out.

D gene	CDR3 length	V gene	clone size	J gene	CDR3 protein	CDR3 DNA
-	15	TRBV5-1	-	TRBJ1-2	CASSQAGTVREGYTF	TGCGCCAGCAGCCAGGCCGGGACGGTGAGGGAAGGCTACACCTTC
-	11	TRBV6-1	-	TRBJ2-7	CASSRSYEQYF	TGTGCCAGCAGTCGTTCCTACGAGCAGTACTTC
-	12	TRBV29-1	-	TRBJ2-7	CSVATGWNEQYF	TGCAGCGTTGCTACAGGATGGAACGAGCAGTACTTC
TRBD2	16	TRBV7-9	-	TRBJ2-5	CASSLSGTTFQETQYF	TGTGCCAGCAGCCTGTCCGGGACTACCTTCCAAGAGACCCAGTACTTC
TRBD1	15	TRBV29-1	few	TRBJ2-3	CSVESGTGLRDTQYF	TGCAGCGTTGAGTCCGGGACAGGGCTTCGGGATACGCAGTATTTT
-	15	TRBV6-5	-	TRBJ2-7	CASRDPVSASYEQYF	TGTGCCAGCAGGGACCCCGTGAGCGCTTCCTACGAGCAGTACTTC
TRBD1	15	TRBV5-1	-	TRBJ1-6	CASSLGDSPNSPLHF	TGCGCCAGCAGCTTGGGGGACAGCCCTAATTCACCCCTCCACTTT
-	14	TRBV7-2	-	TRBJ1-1	CASSLNVANTEAFF	TGTGCCAGCAGCTTAAACGTAGCGAACACTGAAGCTTTCTTT
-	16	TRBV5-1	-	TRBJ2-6	CASRAGVGSGANVLTF	TGCGCCTCCCGGGCAGGGGTTGGCTCTGGGGCCAACGTCCTGACTTTC
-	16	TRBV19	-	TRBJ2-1	CASSISPTGYYNEQFF	TGTGCCAGTAGTATTTCCCCTACGGGGTACTACAATGAGCAGTTCTTC
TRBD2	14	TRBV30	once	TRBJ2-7	CAWSVGTSGYEQYF	TGTGCCTGGAGTGTAGGGACTAGCGGGTACGAGCAGTACTTC
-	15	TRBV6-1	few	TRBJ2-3	CASSESTGGPGTQYF	TGTGCCAGCAGTGAATCAACGGGGGGCCCCGGTACGCAGTATTTT
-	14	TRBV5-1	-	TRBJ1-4	CASSLADRNEKLFF	TGCGCCAGCAGCTTGGCAGACCGTAATGAAAAACTGTTTTTT
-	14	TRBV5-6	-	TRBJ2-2	CASSTGRRTGELFF	TGTGCCAGCAGCACAGGGAGAAGAACCGGGGAGCTGTTTTTT
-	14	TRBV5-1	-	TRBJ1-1	CASSLFPTVTEAFF	TGCGCCAGCAGCTTGTTCCCGACAGTGACTGAAGCTTTCTTT
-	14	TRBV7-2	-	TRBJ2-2	CASSVNGVTGELFF	TGTGCCAGCAGCGTAAACGGGGTGACCGGGGAGCTGTTTTTT
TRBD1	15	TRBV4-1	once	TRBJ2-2	CASSLTGENTGELFF	TGCGCCAGCAGCCTGACAGGGGAGAACACCGGGGAGCTGTTTTTT
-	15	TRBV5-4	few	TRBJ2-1	CASSLTGIAHNEQFF	TGTGCCAGCAGCTTGACAGGGATCGCGCACAATGAGCAGTTCTTC
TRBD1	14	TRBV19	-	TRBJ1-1	CASSRQGSNTEAFF	TGTGCCAGTAGCCGACAGGGGTCGAACACTGAAGCTTTCTTT
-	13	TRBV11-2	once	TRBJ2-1	CASSLGGGVSQFF	TGTGCCAGCAGCTTAGGAGGCGGGGTGTCCCAGTTCTTC
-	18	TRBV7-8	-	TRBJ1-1	CASSPTRDPLRMNTEAFF	TGTGCCAGCAGCCCGACGAGGGACCCCTTAAGGATGAACACTGAAGCTTTCTTT
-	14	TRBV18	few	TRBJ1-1	CASSDRGGSTEAFF	TGTGCCAGCTCGGATCGGGGTGGGAGCACTGAAGCTTTCTTT
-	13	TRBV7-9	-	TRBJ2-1	CASSLTERVEQFF	TGTGCCAGCAGCTTGACTGAGCGGGTTGAGCAGTTCTTC
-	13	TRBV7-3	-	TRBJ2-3	CASSLSRADTQYF	TGTGCCAGCAGCTTATCTCGGGCAGATACGCAGTATTTT
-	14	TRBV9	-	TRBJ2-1	CASSASGGSNTWFF	TGTGCCAGCAGCGCGAGTGGAGGATCTAATACCTGGTTCTTC
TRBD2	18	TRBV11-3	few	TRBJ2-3	CASSYGKGLAGGGDTQYF	TGTGCCAGCAGCTACGGAAAGGGACTAGCGGGCGGTGGAGATACGCAGTATTTT
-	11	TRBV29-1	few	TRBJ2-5	CSAREGETQYF	TGCAGCGCTAGAGAGGGAGAGACCCAGTACTTC
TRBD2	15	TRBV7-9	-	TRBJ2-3	CASSYRTSGTDTQYF	TGTGCCAGCAGCTATAGGACTAGCGGCACAGATACGCAGTATTTT
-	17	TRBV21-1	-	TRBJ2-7	CASSNGKTSPSLYEQYF	TGTGCCAGCAGCAACGGTAAGACTAGCCCGAGCCTCTACGAGCAGTACTTC
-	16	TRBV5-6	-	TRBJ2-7	CASSRPATGVTYEQYF	TGTGCCAGCAGCCGACCCGCGACGGGAGTAACCTACGAGCAGTACTTC
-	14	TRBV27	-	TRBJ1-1	CASSLSGGLTEAFF	TGTGCCAGCAGTTTATCTGGGGGGCTTACTGAAGCTTTCTTT
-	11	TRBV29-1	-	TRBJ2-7	CSVGWVYEQYF	TGCAGCGTTGGTTGGGTCTACGAGCAGTACTTC
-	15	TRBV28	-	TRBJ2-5	CASSPSRGYSETQYF	TGTGCCAGCAGTCCTAGCAGGGGTTATTCCGAGACCCAGTACTTC